The rows below give T cell receptor beta chains drawn from one sample of a study of shared clonotypes between healthy human individuals. This table comes from immunoSEQ multiplex PCR, and its TCRdb copy is limited to in-frame clones, with some not included. The table has 2 million to 2.5 million clones, more than 80% seen once; the top ten hold about 0.39%. Specimen: naive CD4+ T cells from PBMCs. These receptors all come from a young man in good health. Some clones in this sample may be carry-over from other donors' samples. CDR3s leave out the opening cysteine and the closing phenylalanine or tryptophan.

V: TRBV30
CDR3: AWRRGRSSYNEQF

V: TRBV5-1
CDR3: ASSRGGLNTEAF

V: TRBV9
CDR3: ASSSRQKNTEAF

V: TRBV27
CDR3: ASSLSGGWRGEKLF

V: TRBV2
CDR3: ASSEVGKVSNYGYT

V: TRBV19
CDR3: ASSLNGLGGYT

V: TRBV9
CDR3: ASSGLAGGGTGELF

V: TRBV6-6
CDR3: ASSSGTGRGYT

V: TRBV5-4
CDR3: ASSSAGTRSTDTQY

V: TRBV28
CDR3: ASSVTPVATDTQY

V: TRBV7-2
CDR3: ASSSRDRGWQETQY

V: TRBV28
CDR3: ASSLGTHYGYT

V: TRBV11-3
CDR3: ASSLEFSSGHSYEQY